One sample yielded the 3 T cell receptor beta chains listed below, sequenced in a study of blood T cell repertoires in COVID-19. Here immunoSEQ multiplex PCR was the method, and the copy in TCRdb shows in-frame clones only, minus some. The repertoire consists of about 240,000 clones, with about 86% occurring once and the leading ten covering about 9.5%. The source material was peripheral blood. The receptors shown here come from a woman of 80 years or more with acute or convalescent COVID-19.

This clone occurred once. This chain connects TRBV7-6 to TRBJ1-4; 7 bases match TRBD1. Germline assignment: CDR1 SGHVS and CDR2 FNYEAQ. Trimming removed 2 bases from V and 8 bases from J; junction bases left unmatched: 17. The CDR3 has 18 amino acids. CDR3 nucleotide sequence: TGTGCCAGCAGCTTAATCCGCCGGGGAGGCAGGGGGAACGAAAAACTGTTTTTT. Translated: CASSLIRRGGRGNEKLFF.

V is TRBV2 and J is TRBJ2-7; the match to TRBD1 covers 7 bases. The CDR3 length is 14 residues. Germline V gene lookup returns CDR1 SNHLY and CDR2 FYNNEI. With 7 bases clipped from V and 2 bases from J, the junction kept 8 bases outside the gene matches. CDR3: CASTQRGQTYEQYF. CDR3 bases: TGTGCCAGCACCCAACGGGGACAGACCTACGAGCAGTACTTC.

This clone was counted only a few times. The gene calls are TRBV4-2 and TRBJ2-7; 10 nucleotides align to TRBD2. V trimming: 2 bases; J trimming: 4 bases; junction bases outside the gene matches: 8. The CDR3 spans 16 residues. Germline V gene sequence: CDR1 LGHNA, CDR2 YNFKEQ. The CDR3 region is CASSQSLAGDGYEQYF. CDR3 bases: TGTGCCAGCAGCCAATCTCTAGCGGGGGACGGGTACGAGCAGTACTTC.